What follows are 10 T cell receptor beta chains derived from one specimen sequenced in a study of blood T cells in healthy people across ages. With a J-beta primer mix and a sample-barcoded 5' primer, a second PCR ran about 6 to 11 cycles. TCRdb analysed the 5' RACE reads with MiXCR anew, one entry per CDR3 protein. This sample has 800,000 to 900,000 distinct CDR3 sequences; under 80% occur once, and the top ten carry around a quarter. The sequencing input was blood. These receptors originate from a man aged 30 to 45 in good health.

V usage is TRBV29-1 and J usage is TRBJ1-2; no clear D. Trimming removed 4 bases from V and 4 bases from J, with 10 bases in between. Germline V CDR1 and CDR2: SQVTM, ANQGSEA. This CDR3 spans 12 amino acids. This CDR3 is CSVAEGGYGYTF. DNA of the CDR3: TGCAGCGTTGCTGAGGGCGGCTATGGCTACACCTTC.

A word on this clonotype: The junction shows a germline mismatch at one end, possibly a read error. The rearrangement uses TRBV29-1 and TRBJ2-7, with 12 bases matching TRBD1. The DNA matches TRBJ2-5 better at its end, which makes the J call doubtful. Looked up from germline, CDR1 is SQVTM and CDR2 is ANQGSEA. The length of the CDR3 is 15 residues. The CDR3 is CSVYTGTGGQQTQYF. For the CDR3, the DNA is TGCAGCGTTTACACCGGGACAGGGGGCCAACAGACCCAGTACTTC.

The chain has TRBV20-1 and TRBJ1-5; no definite D call. Trimming shortened V by 5 bases and J by 4 bases, and 12 bases separated the two germline ends. The CDR3 is 13 amino acids. CDR1 and CDR2 from the germline V gene are DFQATT and SNEGSKA (reference sequence). Here the CDR3 DNA reads TGCAGTGCTGCCGACCTGACTAATCAGCCCCAGCATTTT. It translates to CSAADLTNQPQHF.

Turning to this clonotype: A much larger clone is a single base away; this may be a read error. The chain recombines TRBV7-6 with TRBJ2-5; the match to TRBD1 covers 7 bases. The J call may be faulty, since TRBJ2-7 better matches the DNA end. The germline V gene encodes CDR1 SGHVS and CDR2 FNYEAQ. The CDR3 contains 15 residues. CDR3 amino acids: CVSSRTGTETYEQYF. The CDR3 DNA follows: TGTGTCAGCAGCCGGACCGGGACAGAGACCTACGAGCAGTACTTC.

The table lists this clonotype with a few counts. The rearrangement joins TRBV12-3 or TRBV12-4 to TRBJ2-1, with 8 positions matching TRBD1. The CDR3 extends over 13 amino acids. V shed 6 bases and J 5 bases; nucleotides not matched to a gene: 3. The CDR3 region has the DNA TGTGCCAGCAGGATGGACAGGGACAATGAGCAGTTCTTC. Protein sequence: CASRMDRDNEQFF.

This chain links TRBV4-3 with TRBJ2-7; no clear D. Germline lookup yields CDR1 LGHNA and CDR2 YSLEER. V lost 1 base to trimming and J lost 2 bases, with 12 bases between them. The CDR3 sequence is 15 residues long. CDR3 sequence reads: CASSQVYTPTYEQYF. The CDR3 DNA follows: TGCGCCAGCAGCCAAGTCTACACACCGACCTACGAGCAGTACTTC.

The chain employs TRBV6-1 and TRBJ1-1, with D uncertain. CDR3 size: 13 residues. Germline assignment: CDR1 MNHNS and CDR2 SASEGT. Trimming pared 6 bases from V and 0 bases from J, leaving 8 bases between. The CDR3 nucleotides are TGTGCCAGCAGGGGAACAGTGAACACTGAAGCTTTCTTT. This codes for CASRGTVNTEAFF.

CDR3 region: CSDRQASSYEQYF. The CDR3 nucleotides read TGCAGTGATCGACAGGCGAGCTCCTACGAGCAGTACTTC. This chain connects TRBV20-1 to TRBJ2-7; D possibly corresponds to TRBD1 (6 bases). Germline lookup yields CDR1 DFQATT and CDR2 SNEGSKA (reference sequence). Between the trimmed V and J ends, which lost 7 bases and 0 bases, there was a span of 13 bases. This CDR3 contains 13 residues.

This chain connects TRBV9 to TRBJ2-4; D is unresolved. The J call may not be correct, given that the DNA end is closer to TRBJ2-5. The CDR3 consists of 13 residues. Germline V gene data show CDR1 as SGDLS and CDR2 as YYNGEE. Here the CDR3 reads CASSVVSQETQYF. The CDR3 DNA follows: TGTGCCAGCAGCGTAGTAAGTCAGGAGACCCAGTACTTC.

V usage is TRBV27 and J usage is TRBJ2-5, with D perhaps being TRBD1 or TRBD2 (6 bases each). The CDR3 runs 13 residues. V lost 6 bases and J 11 bases, leaving 19 bases between the germline ends. In germline, CDR1 is MNHEY, CDR2 SMNVEV (reference sequence). CDR3 loop: CASRSNGGWEQYF. In DNA form, the CDR3 reads TGTGCCAGCAGATCAAACGGGGGCTGGGAGCAGTACTTC.